A selection of T cell receptor beta chains follows, all from one sample in a study of shared clonotypes between healthy human individuals. Clones were read by immunoSEQ multiplex PCR, and TCRdb kept only the in-frame ones, dropping some. The sample shows millions of clones, roughly 93% of them seen only once. Sequencing input: naive CD4+ T cells from PBMCs. These receptors originate from a young man in good health. Some clones in this sample may be carry-over from other donors' samples. Both conserved end residues are part of each CDR3. The order of the fields is D gene, V gene, J gene, clone size, CDR3 protein, CDR3 DNA. D genes are given only for firm matches. For some rows the clone size is stated as once, few or many, or as a class when expanded; others skip it.

>NA|TRBV4-1|TRBJ1-1|once
CASSQVTRDMGTEAFF
TGCGCCAGCAGCCAAGTGACTCGGGACATGGGAACTGAAGCTTTCTTT
>TRBD1|TRBV5-4|TRBJ2-1|once
CASSLGQGSGEQFF
TGTGCCAGCAGCTTGGGACAGGGGTCCGGTGAGCAGTTCTTC
>NA|TRBV5-1|TRBJ2-2|NA
CASSLGTQTGELFF
TGCGCCAGCAGCCTCGGGACACAAACCGGGGAGCTGTTTTTT
>NA|TRBV28|TRBJ2-5|once
CASSFVAAQETQYF
TGTGCCAGCAGTTTTGTGGCAGCCCAAGAGACCCAGTACTTC
>NA|TRBV30|TRBJ2-7|NA
CAWSREYEQYF
TGTGCCTGGAGTAGGGAGTACGAGCAGTACTTC
>TRBD1|TRBV18|TRBJ2-3|NA
CASSPPNRGLTDTQYF
TGTGCCAGCTCACCACCGAACAGGGGCCTCACAGATACGCAGTATTTT
>NA|TRBV5-5|TRBJ2-7|NA
CASSSGTVPYEQYF
TGTGCCAGCAGCTCCGGGACGGTACCCTACGAGCAGTACTTC
>TRBD2|TRBV7-8|TRBJ2-1|NA
CASSPRTSGGLDEQFF
TGTGCCAGCAGCCCCCGGACTAGCGGGGGTTTGGATGAGCAGTTCTTC
>NA|TRBV6-1|TRBJ2-7|NA
CASSDGSGLRSQYF
TGTGCCAGCAGTGACGGTTCGGGGCTCAGGAGTCAGTACTTC
>TRBD1|TRBV28|TRBJ2-5|NA
CASSTAAPGQGWQTQYF
TGTGCCAGCAGTACGGCCGCTCCTGGACAGGGGTGGCAGACCCAGTACTTC
>NA|TRBV6-5|TRBJ1-1|NA
CASSSTGTPNTEAFF
TGTGCCAGCAGTAGCACCGGGACGCCGAACACTGAAGCTTTCTTT
>NA|TRBV28|TRBJ2-6|NA
CATRTFGANVLTF
TGTGCCACCCGGACTTTTGGGGCCAACGTCCTGACTTTC
>NA|TRBV25-1|TRBJ2-2|NA
CASSPTRGIIKNTGELFF
TGTGCCAGCAGTCCCACACGGGGTATAATAAAAAACACCGGGGAGCTGTTTTTT
>NA|TRBV18|TRBJ2-1|NA
CASSQGFEQFF
TGTGCCAGCTCGCAGGGATTTGAGCAGTTCTTC
>NA|TRBV4-3|TRBJ2-4|NA
CASSQDLVQRPKNIQYF
TGCGCCAGCAGCCAAGATCTAGTACAGAGGCCCAAAAACATTCAGTACTTC
>NA|TRBV7-9|TRBJ2-5|NA
CASSLGNSLETQYF
TGTGCCAGCAGCTTAGGCAATTCGCTGGAGACCCAGTACTTC
>NA|TRBV5-1|TRBJ2-5|NA
CASSPDGGRETQYF
TGCGCCAGCAGCCCGGATGGGGGGCGAGAGACCCAGTACTTC
>NA|TRBV11-3|TRBJ2-3|NA
CASSLGDSTDTQYF
TGTGCCAGCAGCTTGGGGGACAGCACAGATACGCAGTATTTT
>NA|TRBV10-1|TRBJ2-6|NA
CASSVQGLSGANVLTF
TGCGCCAGCAGTGTCCAGGGCCTCTCTGGGGCCAACGTCCTGACTTTC
>TRBD2|TRBV7-2|TRBJ2-3|NA
CASSFSGTSGSIGTDTQYF
TGTGCCAGCAGCTTTTCCGGGACTAGCGGGAGTATCGGCACAGATACGCAGTATTTT
>NA|TRBV9|TRBJ2-6|NA
CASSASAGFSGANVLTF
TGTGCCAGCAGCGCGAGTGCTGGGTTCTCTGGGGCCAACGTCCTGACTTTC
>NA|TRBV6-5|TRBJ1-1|NA
CASSPPGGRGTEAFF
TGTGCCAGCAGCCCCCCTGGGGGGCGCGGGACTGAAGCTTTCTTT
>NA|TRBV4-1|TRBJ1-4|NA
CASSPPTELREKLFF
TGCGCCAGCAGCCCGCCGACCGAGCTACGGGAAAAACTGTTTTTT
>NA|TRBV19|TRBJ2-2|NA
CASTGGPRANTGELFF
TGTGCCAGTACCGGGGGTCCCCGGGCGAACACCGGGGAGCTGTTTTTT
>TRBD1|TRBV30|TRBJ2-4|NA
CAWSVKGARAKNIQYF
TGTGCCTGGAGTGTTAAGGGGGCCCGAGCCAAAAACATTCAGTACTTC
>NA|TRBV12-5|TRBJ2-2|NA
CASGSAGQTGELFF
TGTGCTAGTGGTTCGGCAGGGCAGACCGGGGAGCTGTTTTTT
>NA|TRBV19|TRBJ1-5|NA
CASSIWARQLYSNQPQHF
TGTGCCAGTAGTATCTGGGCTCGACAGCTATATAGCAATCAGCCCCAGCATTTT
>NA|TRBV5-4|TRBJ2-7|NA
CASSSRLRNEQYF
TGTGCCAGCAGCTCCCGACTCCGGAACGAGCAGTACTTC
>NA|TRBV9|TRBJ2-2|few
CASSAQGSVGELFF
TGTGCCAGCAGCGCTCAGGGTTCTGTCGGGGAGCTGTTTTTT
>NA|TRBV14|TRBJ2-7|NA
CASSHSYEQYF
TGTGCCAGCAGCCACAGCTACGAGCAGTACTTC
>NA|TRBV6-1|TRBJ1-2|NA
CASSDRVYGYTF
TGTGCCAGCAGTGACAGGGTCTATGGCTACACCTTC
>TRBD1|TRBV18|TRBJ1-5|few
CASSPTGASNQPQHF
TGTGCCAGCTCACCGACAGGGGCTAGCAATCAGCCCCAGCATTTT
>NA|TRBV4-2|TRBJ2-3|NA
CASSQRRQGGADTQYF
TGTGCCAGCAGCCAACGTAGACAGGGAGGGGCAGATACGCAGTATTTT
>NA|TRBV7-2|TRBJ1-2|once
CASSLTRGPSRGFNYGYTF
TGTGCCAGCAGCTTAACCCGGGGCCCCTCTAGGGGGTTTAACTATGGCTACACCTTC
>NA|TRBV15|TRBJ2-7|once
CATSRDLASLSGEQYF
TGTGCCACCAGCAGAGATCTGGCCAGCCTGTCAGGCGAGCAGTACTTC
>NA|TRBV10-3|TRBJ2-7|NA
CASQTGLTYEQYF
TGTGCCAGCCAAACGGGACTTACATACGAGCAGTACTTC
>NA|TRBV5-1|TRBJ1-5|NA
CASSPGTTGDQPQHF
TGCGCCAGCAGCCCCGGGACAACTGGGGATCAGCCCCAGCATTTT
>NA|TRBV28|TRBJ2-3|NA
CASSLAPGSVTQYF
TGTGCCAGCAGTTTAGCCCCCGGGAGTGTTACGCAGTATTTT
>TRBD1|TRBV5-1|TRBJ2-5|NA
CASSTSDRGVETQYF
TGCGCCAGCAGCACCTCTGACAGGGGAGTGGAGACCCAGTACTTC
>NA|TRBV7-3|TRBJ2-7|NA
CASSLTGSGEQYF
TGTGCCAGCAGCTTAACGGGGAGCGGAGAGCAGTACTTC